Shown below are 26 T cell receptor beta chains from a single sample sequenced in a study of blood T cells in healthy people across ages. A second PCR, run for roughly 7 to 11 cycles, used a sample-barcoded 5' primer plus a J-beta primer mix. TCRdb re-called the 5' RACE reads through MiXCR, storing one row per CDR3 protein. The repertoire holds about 1.4 million distinct CDR3 sequences, with around 55% as singletons. Sequencing input: blood. The origin of the receptors is a man aged 18 to 29 in good health.

This chain joins TRBV20-1 and TRBJ2-7, with D perhaps TRBD1 (6 bases). CDR1 and CDR2 from the germline V gene are DFQATT and SNEGSKA (reference sequence). Trimming removed 5 bases from V and 0 bases from J, with 17 bases in between. The CDR3 is 15 amino acids. Written as DNA, the CDR3 is TGCAGTGCTCAATCCCTGACAGGTAACTCCTACGAGCAGTACTTC. Its translation: CSAQSLTGNSYEQYF.

The chain employs TRBV19 and TRBJ2-1, with a tentative D call TRBD2 (5 bases). There are 17 residues in the CDR3. The germline CDR1 and CDR2 sequences are LNHDA and SQIVND (reference sequence). V was pared by 3 bases and J by 2 bases, with 17 bases between. CDR3 in DNA: TGTGCCAGTAGTATCCCGACCGTAGCGAGCCCCTACAATGAGCAGTTCTTC. It codes for CASSIPTVASPYNEQFF. Full variable domain (outside the CDR3, taken from reference TRBV19 and TRBJ2-1): DGGITQSPKYLFRKEGQNVTLSCEQNLNHDAMYWYRQDPGQGLRLIYYSQIVNDFQKGDIAEGYSVSREKKESFPLTVTSAQKNPTAFYLCASSIPTVASPYNEQFFGPGTRLTVL.

V gene TRBV12-5 combines with J gene TRBJ2-7, with 8 bases fitting TRBD1. Germline V CDR1 and CDR2: LGHNT, FRNRAP. The CDR3 extends over 14 amino acids. Germline trimming cut 5 bases from V and 2 bases from J; bases unmatched to any gene: 5. This CDR3 is CASGPGTGTYEQYF. The CDR3 DNA reads TGTGCTAGTGGTCCCGGGACAGGAACCTACGAGCAGTACTTC. The full variable domain, completed using reference TRBV12-5 and TRBJ2-7, is DARVTQTPRHKVTEMGQEVTMRCQPILGHNTVFWYRQTMMQGLELLAYFRNRAPLDDSGMPKDRFSAEMPDATLATLKIQPSEPRDSAVYFCASGPGTGTYEQYFGPGTRLTVT.

The V call is TRBV20-1, the J call TRBJ2-4; D unresolved. Matching the DNA end better, TRBJ2-7 makes the J call doubtful. The germline CDR1 and CDR2 sequences are DFQATT and SNEGSKA (reference sequence). The CDR3 has 13 residues. In DNA form, the CDR3 reads TGCAGTGCTAGAGCTGAGGATCTATACGAGCAGTACTTC. This translates into CSARAEDLYEQYF.

The table lists this clonotype with a few counts. The V and J genes are TRBV6-1 and TRBJ2-7, with D tentatively TRBD2 (5 bases). The V end was cut by 8 bases, the J end by 3 bases, with 14 bases between. The CDR3 sequence is 13 residues long. Germline CDR1 reads MNHNS; CDR2 reads SASEGT. The CDR3 loop is CASRTGEYYEQYF. CDR3 bases: TGTGCCAGCCGTACCGGGGAGTACTACGAGCAGTACTTC.

The J gene is TRBJ1-2, the V gene TRBV29-1; the D is unclear. The CDR3 extends over 13 amino acids. Germline lookup yields CDR1 SQVTM and CDR2 ANQGSEA. V dropped 0 bases and J dropped 0 bases, with 5 bases sitting between them. The CDR3 loop is CSVEEHANYGYTF. CDR3 sequence (DNA): TGCAGCGTTGAAGAGCACGCTAACTATGGCTACACCTTC.

The rearrangement links TRBV4-2 to TRBJ1-2, with 8 bases identical to TRBD1. The CDR3 is 15 residues long. Germline V gene lookup returns CDR1 LGHNA and CDR2 YNFKEQ. V was pared by 3 bases and J by 5 bases, with 8 bases of the junction left unmatched. This chain's CDR3 is CASSQPTGDGYGYTF. The CDR3 nucleotides are TGTGCCAGCAGCCAGCCGACAGGGGATGGGTATGGCTACACCTTC.

The table lists this clonotype with a few counts. This chain uses TRBV27 with TRBJ2-7, with 8 bases identical to TRBD1. The CDR3 is 14 amino acids. Germline lookup yields CDR1 MNHEY and CDR2 SMNVEV (reference sequence). The J segment lost 2 bases and the V segment lost 8 bases, leaving 8 bases of the junction unmatched. Written as DNA, the CDR3 is TGTGCCAGCGGCCCGACAGGGGATACCTACGAGCAGTACTTC. This translates into CASGPTGDTYEQYF.

The chain combines TRBV20-1 with TRBJ2-1, with D perhaps matching TRBD2 (5 bases). Trimming stripped 3 bases from V and 4 bases from J, with 13 bases between. The germline V gene encodes CDR1 DFQATT and CDR2 SNEGSKA (reference sequence). The CDR3 loop spans 14 amino acids. The CDR3 protein is CSASWLAGYNEQFF. The DNA of the CDR3 is TGCAGTGCTAGTTGGCTAGCAGGTTACAATGAGCAGTTCTTC.

This chain links TRBV4-1 with TRBJ1-2; TRBD1 matches 8 bases. Germline CDR1 is MGHRA and CDR2 is YSYEKL. This CDR3 spans 16 amino acids. V was clipped by 4 bases and J by 4 bases; unmatched bases: 11. The CDR3 DNA follows: TGCGCCAGCAGCCCTCTTGCCCGACAGGGGACCTATGGCTACACCTTC. Its protein product is CASSPLARQGTYGYTF.

A word on this clonotype: Since a much larger clone is just one base distant, this may be a read error. This chain links TRBV20-1 with TRBJ2-7, with unresolved D. The CDR3 is 11 amino acids. Germline CDR1 reads DFQATT; CDR2 reads SNEGSKA (reference sequence). The CDR3 sequence: CIGKGSYEQYF. The CDR3 DNA reads as TGCATTGGTAAGGGCTCCTACGAGCAGTACTTC.

This sequence joins TRBV7-9 and TRBJ2-2; D is unclear. V lost 1 base and J lost 6, with 21 bases in between. Germline CDR1 and CDR2: SEHNR and FQNEAQ (reference sequence). This CDR3 is 18 amino acids long. This chain's CDR3 is CASSLVYPGDWGAGELFF. The CDR3 nucleotides read TGTGCCAGCAGCTTAGTATACCCGGGCGATTGGGGTGCCGGGGAGCTGTTTTTT. Combining the CDR3 with reference TRBV7-9 and TRBJ2-2 gives the whole variable domain DTGVSQNPRHKITKRGQNVTFRCDPISEHNRLYWYRQTLGQGPEFLTYFQNEAQLEKSRLLSDRFSAERPKGSFSTLEIQRTEQGDSAMYLCASSLVYPGDWGAGELFFGEGSRLTVL.

V is TRBV11-2 and J is TRBJ2-7; TRBD2 agrees at 7 bases. V shed 1 base and J 6 bases; nucleotides not matched to a gene: 3. Germline V gene lookup returns CDR1 SGHAT and CDR2 FQNNGV. The CDR3 runs 13 residues. CDR3 residues: CASSLGEGPEQYF. CDR3 in DNA: TGTGCCAGCAGCTTAGGGGAGGGGCCCGAGCAGTACTTC. The full variable domain, completed using reference TRBV11-2 and TRBJ2-7, is EAGVAQSPRYKIIEKRQSVAFWCNPISGHATLYWYQQILGQGPKLLIQFQNNGVVDDSQLPKDRFSAERLKGVDSTLKIQPAKLEDSAVYLCASSLGEGPEQYFGPGTRLTVT.

The rearrangement uses TRBV20-1 and TRBJ1-2, with D maybe TRBD1 (6 bases). Per the germline V gene, CDR1 is DFQATT and CDR2 is SNEGSKA (reference sequence). This CDR3 has 16 residues. Between the trimmed V and J ends, which lost 0 bases and 4 bases, there was a span of 18 bases. The CDR3 DNA reads as TGCAGTGCTAGAGATTTAGAGAGGGGGATCGGCTATGGCTACACCTTC. It yields the protein CSARDLERGIGYGYTF.

This rearrangement joins TRBV4-1 to TRBJ2-7; possibly TRBD2 for D (6 bases). Germline V gives CDR1 MGHRA, CDR2 YSYEKL. Trimming cost V 1 base and J 3 bases, with 13 bases left between them. CDR3 length: 15 residues. CDR3 in amino acids: CASSQAAGPNYEQYF. The CDR3 DNA reads as TGCGCCAGCAGCCAAGCGGCGGGACCTAACTACGAGCAGTACTTC.

On this clonotype itself: Germline is not matched at one junction end, which may reflect a read error. This chain links TRBV10-3 with TRBJ2-1, with 10 bases lining up with TRBD2. The CDR3 has 13 amino acids. Germline values: CDR1 ENHRY, CDR2 SYGVKD. The CDR3 DNA is TGTGCCATCCAGCCTAGCGGGAGCCGAGAGCAGTTCTTT. It is translated as CAIQPSGSREQFF.

This clonotype has just one count. The chain has TRBV21-1 and TRBJ2-1; the table assigns TRBD1, which was not confirmed against the DNA. TRBV21-1 is a pseudogene locus. The CDR3 covers 14 residues. In nucleotides, the CDR3 is TGTGCCAGCAGCTTAGGCGCCGGGAGTGATGAGCAGTTCTTC. Amino acid sequence: CASSLGAGSDEQFF.

This clonotype was seen only once. CDR3 bases: TGTGCCAGCAGCCAAGAAGGCGGTACAGGGGTAGACAATGAGCAGTTCTTC. Its translation: CASSQEGGTGVDNEQFF. J is TRBJ2-1 and V is TRBV4-2; 7 nucleotides line up with TRBD1. Trimming cost V 0 bases and J 5 bases; bases outside gene matches: 10. This CDR3 region has 17 residues. Germline V gene sequence: CDR1 LGHNA, CDR2 YNFKEQ.

In this sample, this clonotype turned up a few times. V usage is TRBV7-2 and J usage is TRBJ1-5, with TRBD1 matching 8 bases. The germline CDR1 and CDR2 sequences are SGHTA and FQGNSA. The CDR3 sequence is 14 residues long. V trimming: 5 bases; J trimming: 3 bases; junction bases outside the gene matches: 3. CDR3 residues: CASSRTGNNQPQHF. CDR3 DNA sequence: TGTGCCAGCAGCAGGACAGGGAACAATCAGCCCCAGCATTTT. Combining the CDR3 with reference TRBV7-2 and TRBJ1-5 gives the whole variable domain GAGVSQSPSNKVTEKGKDVELRCDPISGHTALYWYRQSLGQGLEFLIYFQGNSAPDKSGLPSDRFSAERTGGSVSTLTIQRTQQEDSAVYLCASSRTGNNQPQHFGDGTRLSIL.

This rearrangement joins TRBV29-1 to TRBJ2-1, with TRBD2 matching over 9 bases. The V and J ends lost 7 bases and 3 bases, in that order; junction bases with no gene match: 13. CDR3 length: 16 amino acids. Germline V CDR1 and CDR2: SQVTM, ANQGSEA. This CDR3 is CSGDSPAGGVYNEQFF. CDR3 nucleotide sequence: TGCAGCGGGGATTCCCCAGCGGGAGGAGTCTACAATGAGCAGTTCTTC.

V is TRBV20-1 and J is TRBJ2-1; D gene ambiguous. CDR3 length equals 15 residues. Germline V lookup: CDR1 DFQATT, CDR2 SNEGSKA (reference sequence). The ends were cut back, 5 bases at V and 4 bases at J, with 18 bases in the middle. The CDR3 is CSASYSNLPYNEQFF. Here the CDR3 DNA reads TGCAGTGCTTCCTATAGCAACCTCCCGTACAATGAGCAGTTCTTC.

The genes are TRBV5-6 and TRBJ2-7; 7 bases fit TRBD1. The CDR3 consists of 14 residues. CDR1 is SGHDT and CDR2 is YYEEEE in the germline V gene. J was trimmed by 2 bases and V by 5 bases; bases with no gene match: 7. Here the CDR3 reads CASRPGQLTYEQYF. As DNA, the CDR3 is TGTGCCAGCAGGCCGGGACAGCTAACCTACGAGCAGTACTTC.

The chain carries TRBV12-3 or TRBV12-4 and TRBJ2-3, with TRBD1 identical over 7 bases. CDR3 length: 15 amino acids. Germline trimming cut 5 bases from V and 6 bases from J; bases unmatched to any gene: 11. The CDR3 is CASSHKGGRSDTQYF. CDR3 nucleotide sequence: TGTGCCAGCAGTCATAAAGGGGGCAGGAGCGATACGCAGTATTTT.

The sample holds a few counts of this clonotype. J is TRBJ1-5 and V is TRBV6-2 or TRBV6-3; D not resolved. This CDR3 spans 14 amino acids. Trimming removed 2 bases at V and 6 bases at J, with 11 bases between. CDR1 is MNHEY, CDR2 SVGEGT, per germline. The CDR3 bases are TGTGCCAGCAGTTACGATACTTCGGGTCAGCCCCAGCATTTT. Residues: CASSYDTSGQPQHF.

This sequence joins TRBV7-2 and TRBJ2-1, with D possibly matching TRBD1 (6 bases). This CDR3 comprises 17 residues. V lost 1 base and J lost 2, with 15 bases in between. CDR1 SGHTA and CDR2 FQGNSA come from the germline V gene. Written as DNA, the CDR3 is TGTGCCAGCAGCTTAGGCCCCGCAGGGGTTGCCTACAATGAGCAGTTCTTC. Translating it yields CASSLGPAGVAYNEQFF.

The rearrangement uses TRBV4-1 and TRBJ1-2; a weak D match, TRBD1 (5 bases). With 7 bases removed from V and 8 bases from J, the gap between germline ends came to 17 bases. This CDR3 is built from 13 residues. Germline V gene sequence: CDR1 MGHRA, CDR2 YSYEKL. The CDR3 DNA sequence: TGCGCCAGCACCGGCTCGCGGTGGGACGGCTACACCTTC. Translated, it gives CASTGSRWDGYTF.